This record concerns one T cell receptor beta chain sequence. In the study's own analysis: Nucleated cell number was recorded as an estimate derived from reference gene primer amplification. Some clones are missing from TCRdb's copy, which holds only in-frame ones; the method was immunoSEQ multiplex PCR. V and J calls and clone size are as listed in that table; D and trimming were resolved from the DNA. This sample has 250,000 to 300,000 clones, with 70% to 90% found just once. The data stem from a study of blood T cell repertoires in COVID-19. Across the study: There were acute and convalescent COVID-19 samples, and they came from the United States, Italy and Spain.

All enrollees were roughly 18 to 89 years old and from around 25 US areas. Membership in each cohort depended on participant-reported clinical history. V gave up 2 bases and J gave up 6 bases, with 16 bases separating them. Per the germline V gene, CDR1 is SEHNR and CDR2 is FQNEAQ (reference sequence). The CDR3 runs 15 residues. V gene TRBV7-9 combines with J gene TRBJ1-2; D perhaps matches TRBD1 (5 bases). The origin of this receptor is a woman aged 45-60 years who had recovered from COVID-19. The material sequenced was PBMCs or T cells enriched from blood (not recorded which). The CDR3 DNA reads TGTGCCAGCAGCTTATCGGACGGGGGGAGGCATGGCTACACCTTC. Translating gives CASSLSDGGRHGYTF.